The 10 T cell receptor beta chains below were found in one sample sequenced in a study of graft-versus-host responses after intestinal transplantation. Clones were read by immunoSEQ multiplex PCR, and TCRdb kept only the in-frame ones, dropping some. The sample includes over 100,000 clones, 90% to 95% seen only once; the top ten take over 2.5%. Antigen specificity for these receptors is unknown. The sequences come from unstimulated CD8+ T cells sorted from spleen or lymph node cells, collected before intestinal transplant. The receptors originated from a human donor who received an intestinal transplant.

The CDR3 DNA follows: TGTGCCAGCAGTGATAGACAGGTTTACTATGGCTACACCTTC. It encodes CASSDRQVYYGYTF. V and J are TRBV21-1 and TRBJ1-2; the table's D call, TRBD1, has no DNA check behind it. TRBV21-1 is recorded as a pseudogene. The CDR3 contains 14 residues.

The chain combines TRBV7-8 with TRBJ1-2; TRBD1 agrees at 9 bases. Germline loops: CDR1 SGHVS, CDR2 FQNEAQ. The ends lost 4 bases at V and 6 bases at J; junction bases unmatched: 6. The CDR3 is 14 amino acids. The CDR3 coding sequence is TGTGCCAGCAGCTCGGCGGGACAGGGAAATGGCTACACCTTC. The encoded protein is CASSSAGQGNGYTF. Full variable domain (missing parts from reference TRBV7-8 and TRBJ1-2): GAGVSQSPRYKVAKRGQDVALRCDPISGHVSLFWYQQALGQGPEFLTYFQNEAQLDKSGLPSDRFFAERPEGSVSTLKIQRTQQEDSAVYLCASSSAGQGNGYTFGSGTRLTVV.

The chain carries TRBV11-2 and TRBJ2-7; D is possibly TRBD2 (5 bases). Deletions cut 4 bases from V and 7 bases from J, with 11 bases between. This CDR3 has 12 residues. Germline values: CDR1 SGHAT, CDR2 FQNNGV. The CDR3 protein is CASSSEVLEQYF. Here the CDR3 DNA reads TGTGCCAGCAGCTCGGAGGTTCTTGAGCAGTACTTC.

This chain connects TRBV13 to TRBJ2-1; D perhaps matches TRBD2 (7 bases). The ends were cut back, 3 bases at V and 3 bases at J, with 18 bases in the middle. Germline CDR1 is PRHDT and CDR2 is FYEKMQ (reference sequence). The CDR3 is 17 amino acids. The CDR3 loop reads CASSLARGGEGYNEQFF. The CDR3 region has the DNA TGTGCCAGCAGCTTGGCCCGCGGGGGCGAAGGCTACAATGAGCAGTTCTTC. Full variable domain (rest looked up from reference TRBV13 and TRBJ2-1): AAGVIQSPRHLIKEKRETATLKCYPIPRHDTVYWYQQGPGQDPQFLISFYEKMQSDKGSIPDRFSAQQFSDYHSELNMSSLELGDSALYFCASSLARGGEGYNEQFFGPGTRLTVL.

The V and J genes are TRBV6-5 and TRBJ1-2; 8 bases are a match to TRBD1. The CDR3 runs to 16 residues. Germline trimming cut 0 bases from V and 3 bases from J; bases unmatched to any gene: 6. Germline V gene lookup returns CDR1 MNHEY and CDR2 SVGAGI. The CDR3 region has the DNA TGTGCCAGCAGTTACTCGCCAGGGGGCGCGGACTATGGCTACACCTTC. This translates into CASSYSPGGADYGYTF.

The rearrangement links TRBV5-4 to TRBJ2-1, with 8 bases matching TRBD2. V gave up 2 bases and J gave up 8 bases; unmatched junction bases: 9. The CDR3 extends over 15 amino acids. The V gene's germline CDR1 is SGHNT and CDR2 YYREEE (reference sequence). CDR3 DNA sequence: TGTGCCAGCAGCTTCACGGGAGGGGAGTGGGATGAGCAGTTCTTC. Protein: CASSFTGGEWDEQFF.

CDR3 amino acids: CASSLLSSYEQYF. DNA of the CDR3: TGTGCCAGCAGTTTATTGTCTTCCTACGAGCAGTACTTC. V gene TRBV27 combines with J gene TRBJ2-7; D not certain. Trimming shortened V by 1 base and J by 1 base, and 5 bases separated the two germline ends. The CDR3 loop spans 13 amino acids. Germline lookup yields CDR1 MNHEY and CDR2 SMNVEV (reference sequence).

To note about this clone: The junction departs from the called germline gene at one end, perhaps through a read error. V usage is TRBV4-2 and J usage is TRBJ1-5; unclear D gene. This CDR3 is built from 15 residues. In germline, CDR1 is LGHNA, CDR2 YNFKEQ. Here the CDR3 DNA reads TGTGCCAGCAGCGAAGAAGGGCGGAGCAATCAGCCCCAGCATTTT. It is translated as CASSEEGRSNQPQHF.

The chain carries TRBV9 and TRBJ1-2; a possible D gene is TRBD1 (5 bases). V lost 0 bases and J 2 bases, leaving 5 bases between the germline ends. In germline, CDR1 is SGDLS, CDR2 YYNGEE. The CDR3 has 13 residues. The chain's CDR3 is CASSVGGNYGYTF. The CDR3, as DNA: TGTGCCAGCAGCGTAGGGGGGAACTATGGCTACACCTTC.

This chain's CDR3 is CASSLAGEGYTEAFF. The CDR3 nucleotides are TGTGCCAGCAGCTTGGCAGGGGAAGGGTACACTGAAGCTTTCTTT. The V gene is TRBV5-4, the J gene TRBJ1-1, with D possibly matching TRBD1 (6 bases). CDR1 and CDR2 (germline): SGHNT, YYREEE (reference sequence). The CDR3 runs to 15 residues. V was trimmed by 0 bases and J by 3 bases, leaving 12 bases between them.